This entry lists 6 T cell receptor beta chains sequenced from one sample in a study of T cell responses to AZD1222 COVID-19 vaccine. Profiling relied on immunoSEQ multiplex PCR, and the TCRdb table lists in-frame clones only, not all of them. The sample carries approximately 100,000 clones, around 87% recorded once. Sequences were derived from peripheral blood, sampled on day 0 of AZD1222 vaccination. These receptor sequences come from an adult in good health.

The rearrangement joins TRBV19 to TRBJ1-5; tentatively, D is TRBD1 (6 bases). Between the trimmed V and J ends, which lost 5 bases and 4 bases, there was a span of 15 bases. Per the germline V gene, CDR1 is LNHDA and CDR2 is SQIVND (reference sequence). CDR3 length: 15 residues. The CDR3: CASSDGTRVNQPQHF. The CDR3 DNA is TGTGCCAGTAGTGACGGGACAAGAGTAAATCAGCCCCAGCATTTT. The complete variable domain, with remaining parts taken from reference TRBV19 and TRBJ1-5, reads DGGITQSPKYLFRKEGQNVTLSCEQNLNHDAMYWYRQDPGQGLRLIYYSQIVNDFQKGDIAEGYSVSREKKESFPLTVTSAQKNPTAFYLCASSDGTRVNQPQHFGDGTRLSIL.

The rearrangement uses TRBV28 and TRBJ1-4; no clear D. Deletions cut 7 bases from V and 1 base from J, with 13 bases between. The CDR3 length is 15 residues. Germline V CDR1 and CDR2: MDHEN, SYDVKM. CDR3 region: CASKPVLRTNEKLFF. In DNA, the CDR3 is TGTGCCAGCAAACCGGTCCTCCGAACTAATGAAAAACTGTTTTTT.

The chain recombines TRBV19 with TRBJ1-6, with 10 bases matching TRBD1. Germline CDR1 is LNHDA and CDR2 is SQIVND (reference sequence). This CDR3 spans 15 amino acids. Losses at the gene ends were 5 bases for V and 10 bases for J; bases not matched to a gene: 8. This chain's CDR3 is CASSAGTGDFSPLHF. CDR3 DNA: TGTGCCAGTAGTGCCGGGACAGGGGATTTCTCACCCCTCCACTTT.

The chain joins TRBV15 to TRBJ1-2; no clear D. The CDR3 sequence is 15 residues long. Germline lookup yields CDR1 LNHNV and CDR2 YYDKDF (reference sequence). The V end lost 3 bases, the J end lost 7 bases, and 18 bases lay between the germline ends. The CDR3 nucleotides are TGTGCCACCAGCAGGGACTCTGCTTCTATTTCTGGCTACACCTTC. Translated, it gives CATSRDSASISGYTF. The variable domain in full, with the rest retrieved from reference TRBV15 and TRBJ1-2, is DAMVIQNPRYQVTQFGKPVTLSCSQTLNHNVMYWYQQKSSQAPKLLFHYYDKDFNNEADTPDNFQSRRPNTSFCFLDIRSPGLGDTAMYLCATSRDSASISGYTFGSGTRLTVV.

This chain joins TRBV19 and TRBJ2-6; 9 bases map to TRBD1. The CDR3 covers 17 residues. The germline gives CDR1 LNHDA, CDR2 SQIVND (reference sequence). Losses at the gene ends were 7 bases for V and 0 bases for J; bases not matched to a gene: 7. Here the CDR3 reads CASIEGTGRSGANVLTF. The CDR3 DNA reads TGTGCCAGTATTGAGGGGACAGGGCGCTCTGGGGCCAACGTCCTGACTTTC.

The rearrangement uses TRBV29-1 and TRBJ2-7; D unresolved. The CDR3 runs 11 residues. Germline CDR1 and CDR2: SQVTM and ANQGSEA. Trimming removed 4 bases from V and 7 bases from J, with 11 bases in between. The CDR3 region is CSVGTVREQYF. Written as DNA, the CDR3 is TGCAGCGTTGGGACGGTGAGAGAGCAGTACTTC.